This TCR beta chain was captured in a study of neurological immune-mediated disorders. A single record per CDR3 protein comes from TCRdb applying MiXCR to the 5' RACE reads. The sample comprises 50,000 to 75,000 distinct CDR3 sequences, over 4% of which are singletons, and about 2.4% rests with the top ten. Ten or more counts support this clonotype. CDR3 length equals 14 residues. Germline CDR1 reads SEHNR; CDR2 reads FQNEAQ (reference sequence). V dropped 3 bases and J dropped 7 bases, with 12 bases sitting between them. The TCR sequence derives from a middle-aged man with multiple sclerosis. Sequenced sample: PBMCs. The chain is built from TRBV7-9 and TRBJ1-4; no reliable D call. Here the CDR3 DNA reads TGTGCCAGCAGCTTCGAAGGAGCCATTGAAAAACTGTTTTTT. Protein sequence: CASSFEGAIEKLFF.